Sequencing of this T cell receptor (beta chain) was carried out in a study of shared clonotypes between healthy human individuals. General study points: Among donors, clonotype sharing was expected to be affected by sequencing depth. Sample collection involved blood only; tissue repertoires are likely different.

Adult donors, all healthy and HIV-negative, had no recent acute infections or vaccinations. The split of CD4+ cells yielded CD45RA+ naive and CD45RA-negative memory subsets. Remarks on this clone: Its antigen remains unknown.

The V gene's germline CDR1 is LNHDA and CDR2 SQIVND (reference sequence). V lost 5 bases and J 6 bases, leaving 14 bases between the germline ends. This CDR3 contains 13 residues. TCRdb's copy holds only in-frame clones and misses some; the assay was immunoSEQ multiplex PCR. The sample consists of over 950,000 clones, approximately 80% of them appearing once. The sequenced sample was memory CD4+ T cells from PBMCs. The subset: CD45RA-negative fraction. The clonotype comes from a young man in good health. Some clones in this sample may be carry-over from other donors' samples. This chain connects TRBV19 to TRBJ2-7, with TRBD2 as a possible D gene (6 bases). Written as DNA, the CDR3 is TGTGCCAGTAGTGCTTCACTAGCATCCGAGCAGTACTTC. Its protein is CASSASLASEQYF.